This T cell receptor (beta chain) stems from a study of preoperative IRX-2 immunotherapy in early breast cancer (dated by TCRdb to between 2018 and 2020). Between the V and J ends, shortened by 3 bases and 1 base respectively, the junction contains 6 bases. The CDR3 goes from the cysteine to the phenylalanine over 13 residues. Only the CDR3 part of the read is kept: 39 bases, read in frame from the first base. The germline V gene supplies CDR1 MDHEN and CDR2 SYDVKM. Taken with the paper, the label for treatment or condition translates to: preoperative locoregional IRX-2 cytokine immunotherapy. The samples were obtained from a phase Ib study in which preoperative, locoregional IRX-2 cytokine immunotherapy intended to prime immune responses was tested. Patients with early-stage breast cancer who were given IRX-2 before surgery served as donors. In regard to this clone: Its binding antigen is unknown. It has no much larger one-base neighbor in the sample; base qualities were not kept.

The method behind the library was the immunoSEQ multiplex PCR assay. The immuneACCESS repertoire file appears here via TCRdb, limited to in-frame rearrangements. These files lack a portion of the clones; in checked studies, under half of the deficit traces to unresolved V genes, and the cause of the others is not known. The sample yields over 25,000 clones; roughly four fifths were counted once. The ten most abundant clones make up 2.5% of the sample. In this chain, TRBV28 is recombined with TRBJ1-1; the D segment cannot be called with confidence. The sequence came from a human donor with breast cancer. Material: lymph node tissue, obtained from a patient treated with IRX-2 immunotherapy. The DNA sequence is TGTGCCAGCAGTTTGGCCAGGAACACTGAAGCTTTCTTT. Protein translation: CASSLARNTEAFF.